This entry describes one TCR beta chain. Antigen specificity is unknown. The sample comes from a study of blood T cells in healthy people across ages. Study-wide findings and caveats: Investigators viewed diversity estimates from one million T cells as underestimates, the study reported. TCR beta diversity correlated strongly with naive T cell percentage.

Those donating, healthy Caucasian individuals from Russia, were aged roughly 6 to 90. A second PCR of 7 to 11 cycles used a sample-barcoded 5' primer and a J-beta primer mix. TCRdb processed the 5' RACE reads anew with MiXCR; each CDR3 protein has one entry. The table records more than 650,000 distinct CDR3 sequences, over 20% of them present only once. The specimen was blood. The clonotype comes from a man in his 70s in good health.

The CDR3 region is CASLRETEAFF. CDR3 DNA: TGTGCCAGCCTCAGGGAAACTGAAGCTTTCTTT. The chain recombines TRBV6-6 with TRBJ1-1, with D perhaps TRBD1 (5 bases). From germline, CDR1 is MNHNY and CDR2 SVGAGI (reference sequence). The CDR3 is 11 amino acids. The V end was cut by 8 bases, the J end by 5 bases, with 9 bases between.